The next 14 T cell receptor beta chains were all read from a single sample in a study of T cells in Graves' hyperthyroidism and ophthalmopathy (dated by TCRdb to the late 2010s). The library was generated by multiplex PCR. Sequencing instrument: Illumina HiSeq 2000. Amplification of TCR beta CDR3 regions was carried out from RNA transcripts. The first round of RT-PCR for the TCR CDR3 was performed with the HTBI primer set and the Qiagen OneStep RT-PCR kit. TCRdb took the public reads, trimmed them with fastp at Q25, ran MiXCR for clone calling and kept in-frame beta chains. Here each entry gathers all rows of one CDR3 protein and keeps the most common genes and DNA. The sample table shows hundreds of thousands of distinct CDR3 sequences, and 14% are seen once. The ten biggest clones cover 10% of the sample. Sequenced material: blood. The receptors shown here come from a woman under 30 with Graves' hyperthyroidism.

This clonotype came up many times. The genes are TRBV28 and TRBJ2-1; 13 nucleotides align to TRBD2. The V segment lost 6 bases and the J segment 14 bases; nucleotides outside the gene matches: 22. The CDR3 runs to 18 residues. The germline V gene encodes CDR1 MDHEN and CDR2 SYDVKM. The CDR3 loop is CASSPMETSGRPQTSEFF. The CDR3 DNA is TGTGCCAGCAGCCCCATGGAGACTAGCGGGAGGCCACAGACTAGTGAGTTCTTC.

On this clonotype itself: This CDR3 fails to terminate in the conserved phenylalanine or tryptophan, so it likely reflects a read error. The chain carries TRBV28 and TRBJ2-2; maybe TRBD1 (6 bases). This CDR3 is built from 15 residues. V gave up 6 bases and J gave up 0 bases, with 11 bases separating them. Germline CDR1 and CDR2: MDHEN and SYDVKM. As DNA, the CDR3 is TGTGCCAGCAGCTGGGACATCGCGAACACCGGGGAGCTGTTTCTT. It encodes CASSWDIANTGELFL.

This clonotype was found a few times. A junction boundary mismatches the germline segment, possibly from a read error. The gene calls are TRBV7-9 and TRBJ2-5, with 10 positions matching TRBD2. CDR3 length: 16 residues. Per germline, CDR1 SEHNR and CDR2 FQNEAQ (reference sequence). The CDR3, as DNA: TGTGCCAGCAGCGTAGCGGGAGGTCCTTACCAAGAGACCCAGTACTTC. Its translation is CASSVAGGPYQETQYF.

This clonotype was counted a few times. This chain connects TRBV7-2 to TRBJ2-2; D is unresolved. The germline V gene encodes CDR1 SGHTA and CDR2 FQGNSA. Between the trimmed V and J ends, which lost 1 base and 5 bases, there was a span of 11 bases. This CDR3 is 15 amino acids long. The CDR3 is CASSLEVVRTGELFF. The CDR3, as DNA: TGTGCCAGCAGCTTAGAAGTCGTAAGGACCGGGGAGCTGTTTTTT.

This clonotype was detected many times. The V gene is TRBV29-1, the J gene TRBJ1-1; D not resolved. The ends were cut back, 3 bases at V and 4 bases at J, with 12 bases in the middle. This CDR3 is built from 13 residues. CDR1 is SQVTM, CDR2 ANQGSEA, per germline. The CDR3, as DNA: TGCAGCGTTGATGTTGCGAGTATCACTGAAGCTTTCTTT. Translation: CSVDVASITEAFF.

This clonotype has a count of ten or more. V gene TRBV13 combines with J gene TRBJ1-2; D unresolved. V was shortened by 2 bases and J by 1 base, with 5 bases between the two germline ends. CDR1 PRHDT and CDR2 FYEKMQ come from the germline V gene (reference sequence). The CDR3 runs 13 residues. CDR3 coding DNA: TGTGCCAGCAGCTTAAGAGATAACTATGGCTACACCTTC. This sequence encodes CASSLRDNYGYTF.

Only a few counts were recorded for this clonotype. This chain uses TRBV6-1 with TRBJ2-5; possible D gene TRBD1, 6 bases. This CDR3 comprises 17 residues. Germline CDR1 and CDR2: MNHNS and SASEGT. Trimming shortened V by 1 base and J by 5 bases, and 20 bases separated the two germline ends. CDR3 residues: CASSEGSLWAGVETQYF. CDR3 coding DNA: TGTGCCAGCAGTGAAGGGTCCCTATGGGCAGGGGTTGAGACCCAGTACTTC.

This clonotype has a handful of counts. CDR3 loop: CASSAGQGWSSPLHF. Here the CDR3 DNA reads TGTGCCAGCAGCGCCGGACAGGGGTGGAGTTCACCCCTCCACTTT. The V gene is TRBV13, the J gene TRBJ1-6; TRBD1 matches 9 bases. This CDR3 has 15 amino acids. The J segment lost 9 bases and the V segment lost 5 bases, leaving 8 bases of the junction unmatched. Germline CDR1 is PRHDT and CDR2 is FYEKMQ (reference sequence).

This clonotype occurred many times. The V gene is TRBV10-1, the J gene TRBJ2-3; tentatively, D is TRBD1 (5 bases). Per germline, CDR1 WNHNN and CDR2 SYGVQD (reference sequence). The CDR3 extends over 13 amino acids. V lost 0 bases to trimming and J lost 8 bases, with 9 bases between them. CDR3 protein: CASSESGPGTQYF. The CDR3 region has the DNA TGCGCCAGCAGTGAGTCGGGGCCCGGTACGCAGTATTTT.

The chain couples TRBV19 to TRBJ1-4; TRBD1 is a possible D gene (5 bases). V lost 1 base and J lost 0, with 12 bases in between. This CDR3 spans 17 amino acids. CDR1 is LNHDA and CDR2 is SQIVND in the germline V gene (reference sequence). In DNA, the CDR3 is TGTGCCAGTAGTATAGCCCAACAGGAGACAACTAATGAAAAACTGTTTTTT. Amino acids: CASSIAQQETTNEKLFF.

This clonotype has just one count. A much larger clone lies one base from this, so it may be a read error. The gene calls are TRBV5-1 and TRBJ2-1, with a possible D match to TRBD1 (5 bases). Deletions cut 4 bases from V and 1 base from J, with 12 bases between. CDR1 is SGHRS, CDR2 YFSETQ, per germline. This CDR3 spans 15 amino acids. CDR3 amino acids: CASSEGHPSYNEQFF. DNA for the CDR3: TGCGCCAGCAGCGAAGGACACCCTTCCTACAATGAGCAGTTCTTC.

The sample holds many counts of this clonotype. The rearrangement links TRBV2 to TRBJ1-5; D uncertain. The CDR3 has 13 residues. Trimming removed 5 bases at V and 9 bases at J, with 14 bases between. CDR1 and CDR2 (germline): SNHLY, FYNNEI. In DNA form, the CDR3 reads TGTGCCAGCAGTTCGGACGGCCTGCCGCCCCAGCATTTT. It is translated as CASSSDGLPPQHF.

The chain carries TRBV25-1 and TRBJ2-3, with D possibly TRBD1 on 6 matching bases. Trimming removed 1 base at V and 1 base at J, with 9 bases between. The CDR3 is made up of 15 amino acids. Germline V lookup: CDR1 MGHDK, CDR2 SYGVNS. CDR3 amino acids: CASSESWTGTDTQYF. DNA of the CDR3: TGTGCCAGCAGTGAATCCTGGACAGGCACAGATACGCAGTATTTT.

This rearrangement joins TRBV9 to TRBJ2-5; 10 nucleotides align to TRBD2. V was clipped by 4 bases and J by 6 bases; unmatched bases: 9. Germline values: CDR1 SGDLS, CDR2 YYNGEE. The CDR3 is 15 residues long. CDR3 DNA sequence: TGTGCCAGCAGCTCCGCTAGCGGGAGATTTAAGACCCAGTACTTC. Protein product: CASSSASGRFKTQYF.